Below, 20 T cell receptor beta chains from the same sample are listed, as sequenced in a study of cytomegalovirus exposure and HLA in healthy donors. With 60 Vbeta and 13 Jbeta primers, the PCR was carried out. The method was immunoSEQ multiplex PCR; TCRdb's version includes in-frame clones alone and lacks a portion of them. The sample gives roughly 220,000 clones, roughly 84% of which show up once; roughly 1.6% is in the top ten. The sequencing sample was made of PBMCs. The origin of the receptors is a man aged 50-59 years in good health and CMV-seronegative.

The V and J genes are TRBV19 and TRBJ1-5; TRBD1 agrees at 10 bases. The CDR3 has 16 residues. V lost 4 bases, J lost 5 bases, and 8 bases stayed unmatched. Germline CDR1 and CDR2: LNHDA and SQIVND (reference sequence). The CDR3 reads CASSTRDRGGDQPQHF. CDR3 DNA: TGTGCCAGTAGTACCCGGGACAGGGGTGGGGATCAGCCCCAGCATTTT.

The rearrangement links TRBV28 to TRBJ2-5; the match to TRBD2 covers 8 bases. This CDR3 contains 15 residues. Per germline, CDR1 MDHEN and CDR2 SYDVKM. Trimming at V came to 2 bases and at J to 5 bases, leaving 7 bases not matched to a gene. In DNA form, the CDR3 reads TGTGCCAGCAGTTTAGTAGCGGGAAAGAAGGAGACCCAGTACTTC. Translated: CASSLVAGKKETQYF.

This clone appeared once. The rearrangement uses TRBV6-1 and TRBJ2-1, with D hard to call. The CDR3 covers 15 residues. V shed 7 bases and J shed 5 bases, with 18 bases lying between them. The V gene's germline CDR1 is MNHNS and CDR2 SASEGT. CDR3 nucleotides: TGTGCCAGCAAGATCGGTATACGGTCCGACAATGAGCAGTTCTTC. It codes for CASKIGIRSDNEQFF.

V is TRBV5-1 and J is TRBJ1-6; 9 bases agree with TRBD1. Per the germline V gene, CDR1 is SGHRS and CDR2 is YFSETQ. The V and J ends lost 5 bases and 10 bases, in that order; junction bases with no gene match: 10. The length of the CDR3 is 15 residues. The CDR3 sequence: CASRTTGTGRSPLHF. The CDR3 bases are TGCGCCAGCAGAACTACCGGGACAGGGAGGTCACCCCTCCACTTT.

There are a few counts of this clone. The J gene is TRBJ1-2, the V gene TRBV14, with 11 bases matching TRBD1. This CDR3 region has 13 residues. Trimming cost V 4 bases and J 8 bases; bases outside gene matches: 3. Germline V CDR1 and CDR2: SGHDN, FVKESK. DNA for the CDR3: TGTGCCAGCAGCCTGGACAGGGGGCAGGGCTACACCTTC. Its protein product is CASSLDRGQGYTF.

The chain is built from TRBV4-1 and TRBJ2-5; D perhaps matches TRBD1 (5 bases). The CDR3 extends over 15 amino acids. V was pared by 0 bases and J by 5 bases, with 13 bases between. Germline V lookup: CDR1 MGHRA, CDR2 YSYEKL. The CDR3 protein is CASSQEWPRVETQYF. The CDR3 coding sequence is TGCGCCAGCAGCCAAGAATGGCCCAGGGTGGAGACCCAGTACTTC.

For the CDR3, the DNA is TGCAGCGTTGAAAGGGACAGGGGTTCCTACGAGCAGTACTTC. It codes for CSVERDRGSYEQYF. This chain connects TRBV29-1 to TRBJ2-5; TRBD1 matches at 10 bases. The J call may be incorrect, as the DNA end agrees better with TRBJ2-7. The CDR3 spans 14 residues. Germline assignment: CDR1 SQVTM and CDR2 ANQGSEA.

The V and J genes are TRBV9 and TRBJ2-5; a weak D match, TRBD1 (6 bases). Germline loops: CDR1 SGDLS, CDR2 YYNGEE. V was cut by 0 bases and J by 2 bases, with 11 bases left in between. The CDR3 is 15 amino acids. This chain's CDR3 is CASSVGQGTQETQYF. The CDR3 DNA follows: TGTGCCAGCAGCGTAGGGCAGGGGACACAAGAGACCCAGTACTTC. Complete variable domain (other parts from reference TRBV9 and TRBJ2-5): DSGVTQTPKHLITATGQRVTLRCSPRSGDLSVYWYQQSLDQGLQFLIQYYNGEERAKGNILERFSAQQFPDLHSELNLSSLELGDSALYFCASSVGQGTQETQYFGPGTRLLVL.

The V and J genes are TRBV19 and TRBJ2-7; TRBD1 might be the D (5 bases). Trimming removed 6 bases at V and 3 bases at J, with 12 bases between. Germline V gives CDR1 LNHDA, CDR2 SQIVND (reference sequence). The CDR3 totals 13 residues. The CDR3 DNA is TGTGCCAGTAGGGAAGGGGCGCTCTACGAGCAGTACTTC. Translating gives CASREGALYEQYF. Complete variable domain (other parts from reference TRBV19 and TRBJ2-7): DGGITQSPKYLFRKEGQNVTLSCEQNLNHDAMYWYRQDPGQGLRLIYYSQIVNDFQKGDIAEGYSVSREKKESFPLTVTSAQKNPTAFYLCASREGALYEQYFGPGTRLTVT.

V and J are TRBV19 and TRBJ1-2; D remains ambiguous. V dropped 2 bases and J dropped 2 bases, with 9 bases sitting between them. The CDR3 extends over 14 amino acids. Germline CDR1 LNHDA, CDR2 SQIVND (reference sequence). CDR3 sequence reads: CASSISVANYGYTF. The CDR3 DNA is TGTGCCAGTAGTATATCGGTAGCCAACTATGGCTACACCTTC.

Concerning this clone: At one of its ends the junction is not consistent with the germline gene, which may arise from a read error. Within the sample, other DNA sequences also encode this same CDR3. The rearrangement joins TRBV12-5 to TRBJ1-1; 11 bases align to TRBD1. This CDR3 comprises 14 residues. CDR1 is LGHNT, CDR2 FRNRAP, per germline. CDR3 sequence reads: CASGLRTGGTEAFF. The CDR3 DNA is TGTGCTAGTGGTTTGAGGACAGGGGGCACTGAGGCTTTCTTT.

This clone has just a few counts. The rearrangement uses TRBV7-2 and TRBJ2-1, with D possibly TRBD1 on 6 matching bases. The germline V gene has CDR1 SGHTA and CDR2 FQGNSA. This CDR3 is 16 amino acids long. Trimming removed 1 base from V and 0 bases from J, with 10 bases in between. The CDR3: CASSLGDTYSYNEQFF. As DNA, the CDR3 is TGTGCCAGCAGCTTAGGGGACACCTACTCCTACAATGAGCAGTTCTTC.

The J gene is TRBJ1-5, the V gene TRBV9; 8 bases line up with TRBD1. Germline lookup yields CDR1 SGDLS and CDR2 YYNGEE. V shed 4 bases, J shed 5 bases, and the junction held 5 bases outside the gene matches. There are 14 residues in the CDR3. CDR3 nucleotides: TGTGCCAGCAGCCCCGGACAGGGTGATCAGCCCCAGCATTTT. Amino acid sequence: CASSPGQGDQPQHF. The full variable domain, with the rest looked up from reference TRBV9 and TRBJ1-5, is DSGVTQTPKHLITATGQRVTLRCSPRSGDLSVYWYQQSLDQGLQFLIQYYNGEERAKGNILERFSAQQFPDLHSELNLSSLELGDSALYFCASSPGQGDQPQHFGDGTRLSIL.

This chain joins TRBV21-1 and TRBJ2-2; TRBD2 reflects the table's D call only, with no check against the DNA. TRBV21-1 is an annotated pseudogene. The length of the CDR3 is 17 residues. CDR3 amino acids: CASPSFRLIPPHGELFF. The CDR3 bases are TGTGCCAGCCCCTCTTTTCGACTCATCCCCCCACACGGGGAGCTGTTTTTT.

The chain combines TRBV5-1 with TRBJ2-5, with 15 bases that match TRBD2. CDR1 SGHRS and CDR2 YFSETQ come from the germline V gene. Germline trimming cut 3 bases from V and 11 bases from J; bases unmatched to any gene: 17. This CDR3 spans 18 amino acids. CDR3 amino acids: CASSSRTSGTSGRLEQYF. DNA of the CDR3: TGCGCCAGCAGCTCCAGGACATCTGGGACTAGCGGGAGGCTAGAGCAGTACTTC.

This clone was recorded a few times. The rearrangement uses TRBV27 and TRBJ2-3; TRBD2 matches at 9 bases. Germline values: CDR1 MNHEY, CDR2 SMNVEV (reference sequence). This CDR3 has 17 amino acids. J was trimmed by 6 bases and V by 4 bases; bases with no gene match: 14. CDR3 in amino acids: CASSSLITSGSGDTQYF. CDR3 sequence (DNA): TGTGCCAGCAGTTCCCTAATTACTAGCGGGTCAGGGGATACGCAGTATTTT.

The chain carries TRBV5-6 and TRBJ1-2, with D maybe TRBD1 (5 bases). V was pared by 4 bases and J by 4 bases, with 14 bases between. Germline CDR1 is SGHDT and CDR2 is YYEEEE. The length of the CDR3 is 14 residues. DNA for the CDR3: TGTGCCAGCAGCCCCGGACATTCGCGCTATGGCTACACCTTC. Its protein product is CASSPGHSRYGYTF.

The chain has TRBV30 and TRBJ1-2, with TRBD1 matching 8 bases. Germline loops: CDR1 GTSNPN, CDR2 SVGIG (reference sequence). The CDR3 spans 12 residues. Trimming removed 4 bases from V and 7 bases from J; junction bases left unmatched: 5. CDR3 bases: TGTGCCTGGATGTTGCAGGGGGCTGGCTACACCTTC. It yields the protein CAWMLQGAGYTF.

The chain carries TRBV30 and TRBJ2-1; D is possibly TRBD2 (5 bases). The CDR3 is 13 residues long. With 3 bases removed from V and 8 bases from J, the gap between germline ends came to 14 bases. The germline gives CDR1 GTSNPN, CDR2 SVGIG (reference sequence). CDR3 protein: CAWSEGVGDEQFF. CDR3 DNA: TGTGCCTGGAGCGAGGGAGTGGGCGATGAGCAGTTCTTC.

The genes are TRBV27 and TRBJ2-7; D unclear. Germline V gene data show CDR1 as MNHEY and CDR2 as SMNVEV (reference sequence). CDR3 size: 14 residues. Trimming left V 0 bases short and J 6 bases short, with 12 bases between. The CDR3, as DNA: TGTGCCAGCAGTTTATCTTTTTCGTCGTCCGAGCAGTACTTC. Amino acid sequence: CASSLSFSSSEQYF.